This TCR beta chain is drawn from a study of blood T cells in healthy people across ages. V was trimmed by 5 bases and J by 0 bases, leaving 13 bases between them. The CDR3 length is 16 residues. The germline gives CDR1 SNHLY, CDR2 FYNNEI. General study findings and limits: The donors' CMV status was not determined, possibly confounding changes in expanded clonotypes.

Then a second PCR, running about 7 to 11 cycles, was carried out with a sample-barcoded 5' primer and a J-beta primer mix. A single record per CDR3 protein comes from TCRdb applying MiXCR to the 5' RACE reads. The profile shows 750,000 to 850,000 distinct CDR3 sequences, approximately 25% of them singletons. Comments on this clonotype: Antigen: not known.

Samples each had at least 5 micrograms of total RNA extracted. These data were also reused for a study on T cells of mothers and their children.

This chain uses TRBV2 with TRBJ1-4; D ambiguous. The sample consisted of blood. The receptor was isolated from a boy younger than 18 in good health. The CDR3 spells CASSQRIFATNEKLFF. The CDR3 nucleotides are TGTGCCAGCAGTCAAAGGATCTTCGCAACTAATGAAAAACTGTTTTTT. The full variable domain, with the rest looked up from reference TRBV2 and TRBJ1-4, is EPEVTQTPSHQVTQMGQEVILRCVPISNHLYFYWYRQILGQKVEFLVSFYNNEISEKSEIFDDQFSVERPDGSNFTLKIRSTKLEDSAMYFCASSQRIFATNEKLFFGSGTQLSVL.